The 7 T cell receptor beta chains listed next were all sequenced from one sample in a study of human CD8 memory T cell subsets. Libraries of TCR beta chains were produced by 5' RACE (UMI-labeled). From the 5' RACE reads, TCRdb lists one entry per CDR3 protein and no DNA. This repertoire includes under 6,000 distinct CDR3 sequences. The material sequenced was CD8+ T cells from PBMCs. The receptor set was obtained from a human donor in good health.

The chain recombines TRBV5-6 with TRBJ2-3; the D call from TCRdb, TRBD2, cannot be confirmed without DNA. The V gene's germline CDR1 is SGHDT and CDR2 YYEEEE. The CDR3 sequence is 16 residues long. The CDR3 region is CASSETLAGGTDTQYF.

V and J are TRBV20-1 and TRBJ1-5; TCRdb gives TRBD1 as the D gene, but with no DNA this cannot be confirmed. Germline V gene sequence: CDR1 DFQATT, CDR2 SNEGSKA (reference sequence). The CDR3 totals 14 residues. The CDR3 protein is CSASLAKGGQPQHF.

This chain joins TRBV3-1 and TRBJ2-1; the D gene TCRdb calls, TRBD2, cannot be checked with no DNA. Germline CDR1 LGHDT, CDR2 YNNKEL (reference sequence). CDR3 size: 16 residues. The chain's CDR3 is CASSPKGLNSYNEQFF.

The gene calls are TRBV6-1 and TRBJ1-5; TCRdb returns TRBD1, unconfirmable since there is no DNA. Germline CDR1 and CDR2: MNHNS and SASEGT. This CDR3 spans 14 amino acids. The CDR3: CASSEPPGGQPQHF.

The rearrangement joins TRBV23-1 to TRBJ2-7. TRBV23-1 is marked as an open reading frame, function uncertain. The CDR3 length is 15 residues. CDR3 in amino acids: CASSQSKRRGYEQYF.

V gene TRBV5-6 combines with J gene TRBJ1-2; TCRdb gives TRBD1 as the D gene, but with no DNA this cannot be confirmed. The CDR3 contains 15 residues. The germline V gene encodes CDR1 SGHDT and CDR2 YYEEEE. The CDR3 loop is CASSLGTVDNYGYTF.

The chain is built from TRBV9 and TRBJ2-7; the TRBD2 assignment by TCRdb is unverifiable without DNA. Germline CDR1 SGDLS, CDR2 YYNGEE. This CDR3 has 16 residues. The CDR3 protein is CASSVAGRGISNEQYF. Variable domain in full (rest from reference TRBV9 and TRBJ2-7): DSGVTQTPKHLITATGQRVTLRCSPRSGDLSVYWYQQSLDQGLQFLIQYYNGEERAKGNILERFSAQQFPDLHSELNLSSLELGDSALYFCASSVAGRGISNEQYFGPGTRLTVT.